This T cell receptor beta chain was profiled in a study of T cell responses to AZD1222 COVID-19 vaccine. TCRdb's copy holds only in-frame clones and misses some; the assay was immunoSEQ multiplex PCR. The table records 90,000 to 120,000 clones, approximately 92% of them present only once. Concerning this clone: As yet, its antigen is unknown.

General study findings and limits: Recipients of AZD1222 seropositive at baseline numbered only 5 to 7. The repertoires were collected only after the peak T cell response. Spike-spanning, vaccine-associated CD4 TCRs were dominant at 160-218 and 743-854. A reported finding is that nearly half of spike-specific TCRs target unmutated variant regions.

This CDR3 is built from 14 residues. Germline V gene sequence: CDR1 SGHTA, CDR2 FQGNSA. V was clipped by 1 base and J by 8 bases, with 14 bases between them. This rearrangement joins TRBV7-2 to TRBJ1-2; D is perhaps TRBD1 (6 bases). The source was peripheral blood, collected 28 days after the second AZD1222 dose. The TCR was taken from an adult who received the AZD1222 COVID-19 vaccine. CDR3 sequence: CASSLVARGRGYTF. The CDR3 nucleotides are TGTGCCAGCAGCTTAGTGGCCAGGGGACGCGGCTACACCTTC. Drawing the rest from reference TRBV7-2 and TRBJ1-2, the complete variable domain is GAGVSQSPSNKVTEKGKDVELRCDPISGHTALYWYRQSLGQGLEFLIYFQGNSAPDKSGLPSDRFSAERTGGSVSTLTIQRTQQEDSAVYLCASSLVARGRGYTFGSGTRLTVV.